This TCR beta chain was captured in a study of T cells in localized non-small cell lung cancer. This CDR3 contains 14 residues. The germline gives CDR1 KGHSH, CDR2 LQKENI. The V gene lost 1 base and the J gene lost 3 bases, with 8 bases spanning the gap. Clones were read by immunoSEQ multiplex PCR, and TCRdb kept only the in-frame ones, dropping some. The data show around 26,000 clones, about nine tenths seen once. The sequence derives from a female donor older than 55 with stage II squamous cell lung carcinoma. V gene TRBV18 combines with J gene TRBJ2-3; D is possibly TRBD1 (5 bases). Sequencing used peripheral blood, obtained before any cancer treatment. The CDR3 coding sequence is TGTGCCAGCTCACCACTTCAGGGAACAGATACGCAGTATTTT. Translation: CASSPLQGTDTQYF.